This passage covers 29 T cell receptor beta chains from one sample sequenced in a study of prognosis after radiotherapy for stage I lung cancer. TCR beta CDR3 was amplified from genomic DNA by two-round multiplex PCR. TRBV and TRBJ genes each had their own specific primers in first-round PCR. Each CDR3 protein is one row after TCRdb ran MiXCR on the multiplex PCR reads. Among roughly 38,000 distinct CDR3 sequences, roughly 25% were seen once, and the ten largest hold approximately 26%. Specimen: PBMCs, collected before or after stereotactic body radiation therapy (not recorded which). These receptor sequences come from a donor aged 50 or older with non-small cell lung cancer.

This clonotype was counted ten times or more. V usage is TRBV2 and J usage is TRBJ1-1, with a possible D match to TRBD1 (5 bases). V was pared by 5 bases and J by 1 base, with 20 bases between. Per the germline V gene, CDR1 is SNHLY and CDR2 is FYNNEI. The CDR3 runs to 17 residues. CDR3: CASSRSDKQVTNTEAFF. In DNA form, the CDR3 reads TGTGCCAGCAGTAGGTCCGACAAACAGGTTACGAACACTGAAGCTTTCTTT.

This clonotype was counted many times. This chain connects TRBV2 to TRBJ2-3; possible D gene TRBD1, 6 bases. CDR3 size: 16 residues. Deletions cut 2 bases from V and 5 bases from J, with 17 bases between. Germline CDR1 reads SNHLY; CDR2 reads FYNNEI. The CDR3 spells CASSESHTGWVDTQYF. As DNA, the CDR3 is TGTGCCAGCAGTGAATCCCACACAGGGTGGGTAGATACGCAGTATTTT.

At least ten counts were recorded for this clonotype. The chain couples TRBV7-8 to TRBJ2-7, with TRBD2 matching over 9 bases. The CDR3 contains 16 residues. Per germline, CDR1 SGHVS and CDR2 FQNEAQ. The trim removed 5 bases at V and 6 bases at J, leaving 14 bases unmatched. The CDR3 nucleotides read TGTGCCAGCAGCCTAGAGGGCGGTAGCGGGAGCTCCGAGCAGTACTTC. Translated, it gives CASSLEGGSGSSEQYF.

A note on this clonotype: Only one base separates this from a far larger clonotype, so it likely reflects a read error. The J gene is TRBJ1-2, the V gene TRBV7-2; the match to TRBD1 covers 12 bases. CDR1 is SGHTA, CDR2 FQGNSA, per germline. Germline trimming cut 7 bases from V and 0 bases from J; bases unmatched to any gene: 3. The CDR3 runs to 15 residues. The CDR3 region is CASNWDRGPNYGYTF. In nucleotides, the CDR3 is TGTGCCAGCAACTGGGACAGGGGGCCTAACTATGGCTACACCTTC.

This clonotype was counted ten times or more. This sequence joins TRBV18 and TRBJ1-2, with D tentatively TRBD1 (5 bases). This CDR3 has 12 residues. Trimming cost V 2 bases and J 6 bases, with 7 bases left between them. Per germline, CDR1 KGHSH and CDR2 LQKENI. CDR3 nucleotide sequence: TGTGCCAGCTCACCAGGGGGGGATGGCTACACCTTC. This sequence encodes CASSPGGDGYTF.

The sample holds many counts of this clonotype. This rearrangement joins TRBV9 to TRBJ2-3; no reliable D call. In germline, CDR1 is SGDLS, CDR2 YYNGEE. This CDR3 has 14 amino acids. The V and J ends lost 2 bases and 1 base respectively, with 8 bases between them. The CDR3 here is CASSVHPRTDTQYF. CDR3 bases: TGTGCCAGCAGCGTCCACCCCCGCACAGATACGCAGTATTTT.

This sequence joins TRBV27 and TRBJ2-3; 9 nucleotides agree with TRBD2. CDR3 length: 19 residues. The germline V gene encodes CDR1 MNHEY and CDR2 SMNVEV (reference sequence). V was clipped by 2 bases and J by 5 bases; unmatched bases: 17. Here the CDR3 reads CASSLLAGGPFSTIDTQYF. CDR3 nucleotide sequence: TGTGCCAGCAGTTTACTGGCGGGGGGGCCCTTCTCCACTATAGATACGCAGTATTTT.

This clonotype was seen many times. J is TRBJ1-2 and V is TRBV6-1; D is unclear. This CDR3 is 14 amino acids long. Germline V CDR1 and CDR2: MNHNS, SASEGT. V gave up 6 bases and J gave up 4 bases, with 15 bases separating them. The CDR3 reads CASREPTEPYGYTF. In DNA form, the CDR3 reads TGTGCCAGCAGGGAACCGACCGAACCCTATGGCTACACCTTC.

About this clonotype itself: This sequence is one base from a far larger clone and is likely a read error. The chain joins TRBV6-2 or TRBV6-3 to TRBJ1-4; 8 bases agree with TRBD1. Germline V gene sequence: CDR1 MNHEY, CDR2 SVGEGT. V shed 9 bases, J shed 7 bases, and the junction held 10 bases outside the gene matches. CDR3 length equals 14 residues. CDR3 sequence (DNA): TGTGCCAGAAGCTTGCAGGGGGCTGGTGAAAAACTGTTTTTT. Its translation: CARSLQGAGEKLFF.

The V gene is TRBV3-1, the J gene TRBJ1-1; D possibly corresponds to TRBD1 (6 bases). CDR3 length: 16 residues. V gave up 1 base and J gave up 3 bases, with 15 bases separating them. CDR1 is LGHDT, CDR2 YNNKEL, per germline (reference sequence). The CDR3 protein is CASSQVGGFSYTEAFF. CDR3 sequence (DNA): TGTGCCAGCAGCCAAGTGGGGGGCTTTTCGTACACTGAAGCTTTCTTT.

This clonotype has at least ten counts. J is TRBJ2-1 and V is TRBV19, with D perhaps matching TRBD1 or TRBD2 (5 bases each). This CDR3 is 14 amino acids long. Trimming removed 7 bases at V and 3 bases at J, with 13 bases between. CDR1 is LNHDA, CDR2 SQIVND, per germline (reference sequence). In nucleotides, the CDR3 is TGTGCCAGTACCATGGGACGGGGCTACAATGAGCAGTTCTTC. Its translation: CASTMGRGYNEQFF. The variable domain in full, with the rest retrieved from reference TRBV19 and TRBJ2-1, is DGGITQSPKYLFRKEGQNVTLSCEQNLNHDAMYWYRQDPGQGLRLIYYSQIVNDFQKGDIAEGYSVSREKKESFPLTVTSAQKNPTAFYLCASTMGRGYNEQFFGPGTRLTVL.

This clonotype was observed at least ten times. This chain links TRBV4-1 with TRBJ2-1, with 7 nucleotides matching TRBD2. The J segment lost 0 bases and the V segment lost 3 bases, leaving 8 bases of the junction unmatched. The germline V gene encodes CDR1 MGHRA and CDR2 YSYEKL. The CDR3 runs to 17 residues. CDR3 bases: TGCGCCAGCAGCCACTCCCCTAGCGGTAGCTCCTACAATGAGCAGTTCTTC. It encodes CASSHSPSGSSYNEQFF.

This clonotype was observed at least ten times. The gene calls are TRBV12-3 or TRBV12-4 and TRBJ1-5; D gene ambiguous. V was shortened by 6 bases and J by 3 bases, with 9 bases between the two germline ends. The CDR3 loop spans 13 amino acids. CDR3 sequence reads: CASSGVFNQPQHF. CDR3 sequence (DNA): TGTGCCAGCAGCGGGGTTTTCAATCAGCCCCAGCATTTT.

This clonotype was detected ten times or more. The genes are TRBV6-1 and TRBJ2-2; D not resolved. Trimming shortened V by 8 bases and J by 0 bases, and 13 bases separated the two germline ends. The CDR3 spans 15 residues. Germline V gene lookup returns CDR1 MNHNS and CDR2 SASEGT. CDR3 nucleotide sequence: TGTGCCAGCTTCCCAGCCTCGGCGAACACCGGGGAGCTGTTTTTT. It yields the protein CASFPASANTGELFF.

In the case of this clonotype: Sequence at one end of the junction differs from germline and may be a read error. The gene calls are TRBV12-3 or TRBV12-4 and TRBJ1-2; 8 bases align to TRBD1. The CDR3 is 15 residues long. The chain's CDR3 is CSSTLTGGALYGYTF. Written as DNA, the CDR3 is TGTTCCAGCACTCTCACAGGGGGGGCCCTTTATGGCTACACCTTC.

The chain links TRBV6-2 or TRBV6-3 to TRBJ1-5, with TRBD1 matching 7 bases. The CDR3 has 15 residues. V gave up 8 bases and J gave up 3 bases; unmatched junction bases: 10. The germline gives CDR1 MNHEY, CDR2 SVGEGT. The CDR3 here is CASHTGVDVNQPQHF. The CDR3 coding sequence is TGTGCCAGCCATACAGGGGTTGACGTCAATCAGCCCCAGCATTTT.

This clonotype has at least ten counts. The genes are TRBV7-9 and TRBJ2-1, with 7 positions matching TRBD1. Trimming cost V 0 bases and J 11 bases; bases outside gene matches: 4. The CDR3 loop spans 13 amino acids. Germline loops: CDR1 SEHNR, CDR2 FQNEAQ (reference sequence). The CDR3 sequence: CASSLAGTEQQFF. DNA of the CDR3: TGTGCCAGCAGCTTAGCCGGGACAGAACAGCAGTTCTTC. Drawing the rest from reference TRBV7-9 and TRBJ2-1, the complete variable domain is DTGVSQNPRHKITKRGQNVTFRCDPISEHNRLYWYRQTLGQGPEFLTYFQNEAQLEKSRLLSDRFSAERPKGSFSTLEIQRTEQGDSAMYLCASSLAGTEQQFFGPGTRLTVL.

Concerning this clonotype: This likely traces to a read error, being one base from a far larger clone. V usage is TRBV6-1 and J usage is TRBJ2-2; maybe TRBD1 (6 bases). Germline CDR1 reads MNHNS; CDR2 reads SASEGT. The CDR3 totals 18 residues. V lost 5 bases, J lost 2 bases, and 21 bases lay in between. CDR3 region: CASSPGLTGQKNTGELFF. The DNA for the CDR3 is TGTGCCAGCAGTCCCGGGCTGACGGGACAAAAAAACACCGGGGAGCTGTTTTTT.

In this sample, this clonotype turned up a few times. A far more abundant clone sits one base away, making this likely a read error. The genes are TRBV6-2 or TRBV6-3 and TRBJ2-7, with D uncertain. The germline gives CDR1 MNHEY, CDR2 SVGEGT. The CDR3 sequence is 10 residues long. The CDR3 DNA sequence: TGTGCCAGCAGTGTGAGCGAGCGGTACTTC. Translating gives CASSVSERYF.

This clonotype appeared many times. Its ends do not fully match the called genes, so a read error is possible. The chain links TRBV20-1 to TRBJ1-2; D might be TRBD1 (5 bases). CDR3 length: 14 residues. Germline-derived CDR1 and CDR2 are DFQATT and SNEGSKA (reference sequence). The CDR3, as DNA: TGCAGTGCTAGTCGGGGGAGCGAAGCCTATAGCTACACCTTC. It codes for CSASRGSEAYSYTF.

This clonotype has ten or more counts. The CDR3 region is CASSQGNRDNQPQHF. In DNA, the CDR3 is TGTGCCAGCAGCCAAGGAAACAGGGATAATCAGCCCCAGCATTTT. The V call is TRBV11-2, the J call TRBJ1-5; D perhaps matches TRBD1 (6 bases). Germline V gene lookup returns CDR1 SGHAT and CDR2 FQNNGV. Trimming removed 5 bases from V and 4 bases from J, with 15 bases in between. This CDR3 has 15 amino acids.

Note on this clonotype: Because it lacks the conserved phenylalanine or tryptophan at the end, this CDR3 is likely a read error. The J gene is TRBJ1-2, the V gene TRBV28; 10 nucleotides agree with TRBD1. CDR1 is MDHEN and CDR2 is SYDVKM in the germline V gene. This CDR3 is built from 15 residues. The CDR3 reads CASILLGQGTYGYTY. CDR3 in DNA: TGTGCCAGCATTTTATTGGGACAGGGGACCTATGGCTACACCTAC.

About this clonotype itself: This sequence may be a read error, since a much larger clone differs from it by one base. The rearrangement joins TRBV4-1 to TRBJ2-3; 8 nucleotides agree with TRBD2. V shed 0 bases, J shed 2 bases, and the junction held 7 bases outside the gene matches. The germline V gene encodes CDR1 MGHRA and CDR2 YSYEKL. This CDR3 is 17 amino acids long. In DNA, the CDR3 is TGCGCCAGCAGCCAAGAGGCTCCAGCGGGGGTCACAGATACGCAGTATTTT. It specifies CASSQEAPAGVTDTQYF.

The CDR3 nucleotides read TGTGCCAGCAGCTACAACGGGACAGGGTTTGCAGGCGAGCAGTACTTC. It codes for CASSYNGTGFAGEQYF. The chain carries TRBV7-8 and TRBJ2-7, with TRBD1 matching over 9 bases. Unmatched junction bases numbered 13, after V lost 4 bases and J lost 6 bases. CDR1 SGHVS and CDR2 FQNEAQ come from the germline V gene. The CDR3 has 16 residues.

This chain joins TRBV6-1 and TRBJ2-7, with D possibly TRBD1 on 8 matching bases. The CDR3 length is 14 residues. Trimming stripped 8 bases from V and 4 bases from J, with 18 bases between. From germline, CDR1 is MNHNS and CDR2 SASEGT. This CDR3 reads CASCGTGGVYEQYF. CDR3 DNA: TGTGCCAGCTGTGGTACAGGGGGGGTGTACGAGCAGTACTTC.

A note on this clonotype: This clone may be a read error of a much larger clone one base away. V gene TRBV3-1 combines with J gene TRBJ2-1; D remains unclear. From germline, CDR1 is LGHDT and CDR2 YNNKEL (reference sequence). The CDR3 has 16 residues. The CDR3 loop reads CASSQNLASQVDERFF. The CDR3 bases are TGTGCCAGCAGCCAAAATTTGGCTTCCCAGGTCGATGAGCGGTTCTTC.

This clonotype was seen many times. The chain employs TRBV6-1 and TRBJ2-1; D is unresolved. This CDR3 has 13 amino acids. V shed 10 bases and J shed 2 bases, with 12 bases lying between them. CDR1 and CDR2 (germline): MNHNS, SASEGT. The CDR3 DNA reads TGTGCCACACACCTCGAGCCCTACAATGAGCAGTTCTTC. It codes for CATHLEPYNEQFF.

In its sample, this clonotype was seen a few times. The chain uses TRBV5-4 and TRBJ2-5, with D possibly TRBD1 on 5 matching bases. Germline CDR1 and CDR2: SGHNT and YYREEE (reference sequence). Trimming stripped 2 bases from V and 1 base from J, with 9 bases between. There are 14 residues in the CDR3. This chain's CDR3 is CASSLGRVQETQYF. CDR3 in DNA: TGTGCCAGCAGCTTAGGCAGGGTCCAAGAGACCCAGTACTTC.

There are many counts of this clonotype. The chain links TRBV18 to TRBJ1-1; the D gene is possibly TRBD1 (6 bases). The germline gives CDR1 KGHSH, CDR2 LQKENI. This CDR3 spans 14 amino acids. The V end lost 2 bases, the J end lost 3 bases, and 10 bases lay between the germline ends. In nucleotides, the CDR3 is TGTGCCAGCTCACCAAGTCGGACAGACACTGAAGCTTTCTTT. Translation: CASSPSRTDTEAFF.